There are many counts of the clone carrying this T cell receptor (beta chain). Its antigen is not known. The isolated RNA, all of it, was reverse transcribed, so expressed TCRB transcripts were what got sequenced. Some clones are missing from TCRdb's copy, which holds only in-frame ones; the method was immunoSEQ multiplex PCR. The top ten hold more than 1.1% of the sample, which has around 150,000 clones, roughly 7.2% seen once. This sample is part of a study of beta chain features in type 1 diabetes. A sort by CD45RO/CCR7/CD25/CD127/CD95/CD27 yielded CD4+ naive, central memory, regulatory and stem cell-like memory cells. Study results and limitations: Any HLA type influence on TCRB rearrangement was left unresolved here. More deletions and fewer insertions at VDJ junctions were seen in type 1 diabetes patients.

In germline, CDR1 is SQVTM, CDR2 ANQGSEA. CDR3 size: 18 residues. V shed 4 bases and J 0 bases; nucleotides not matched to a gene: 15. The sequenced sample consisted of central memory CD4+ T cells from blood. This receptor was taken from a woman under 40 in good health. The V call is TRBV29-1, the J call TRBJ2-1; 7 bases fit TRBD2. CDR3 sequence: CSVVTSASGRHSYNEQFF. The CDR3 DNA reads TGCAGCGTTGTCACCTCGGCTAGCGGAAGACACTCCTACAATGAGCAGTTCTTC.